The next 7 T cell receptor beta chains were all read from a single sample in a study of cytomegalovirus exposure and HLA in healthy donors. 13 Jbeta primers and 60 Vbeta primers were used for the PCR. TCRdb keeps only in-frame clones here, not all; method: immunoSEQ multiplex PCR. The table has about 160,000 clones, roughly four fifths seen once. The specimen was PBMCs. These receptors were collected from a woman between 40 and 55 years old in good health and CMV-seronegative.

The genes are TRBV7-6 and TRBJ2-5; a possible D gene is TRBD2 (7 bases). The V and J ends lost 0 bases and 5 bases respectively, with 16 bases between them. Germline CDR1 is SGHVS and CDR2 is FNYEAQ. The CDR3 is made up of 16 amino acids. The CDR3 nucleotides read TGTGCCAGCAGCTTAGCTTCGGGGGGCCTTGGCGAGACCCAGTACTTC. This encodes CASSLASGGLGETQYF.

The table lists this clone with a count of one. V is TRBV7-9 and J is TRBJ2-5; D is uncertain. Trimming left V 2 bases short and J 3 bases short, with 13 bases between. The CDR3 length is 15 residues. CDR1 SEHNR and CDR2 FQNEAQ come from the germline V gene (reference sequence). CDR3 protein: CASSLYHSTEETQYF. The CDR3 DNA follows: TGTGCCAGCAGCTTATACCACTCCACGGAAGAGACCCAGTACTTC.

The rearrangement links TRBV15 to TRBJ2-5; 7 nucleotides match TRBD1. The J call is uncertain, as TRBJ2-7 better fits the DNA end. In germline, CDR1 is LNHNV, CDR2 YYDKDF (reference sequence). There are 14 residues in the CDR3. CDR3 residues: CATSRGGGGNEQYF. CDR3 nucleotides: TGTGCCACCAGCAGAGGAGGGGGCGGAAACGAGCAGTACTTC.

The CDR3 coding sequence is TGTGCCAGCTCACCGACACAGACAGTAGACACTGAAGCTTTCTTT. Protein: CASSPTQTVDTEAFF. The chain is built from TRBV18 and TRBJ1-1; D might be TRBD1 (5 bases). The V end lost 3 bases, the J end lost 3 bases, and 14 bases lay between the germline ends. The CDR3 has 15 amino acids. Germline V gene lookup returns CDR1 KGHSH and CDR2 LQKENI.

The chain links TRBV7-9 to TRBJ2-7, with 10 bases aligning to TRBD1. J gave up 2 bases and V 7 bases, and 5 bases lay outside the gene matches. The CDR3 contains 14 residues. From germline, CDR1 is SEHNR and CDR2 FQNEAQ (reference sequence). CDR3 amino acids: CASTTGGFPYEQYF. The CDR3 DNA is TGTGCCAGCACGACAGGGGGCTTCCCCTACGAGCAGTACTTC.

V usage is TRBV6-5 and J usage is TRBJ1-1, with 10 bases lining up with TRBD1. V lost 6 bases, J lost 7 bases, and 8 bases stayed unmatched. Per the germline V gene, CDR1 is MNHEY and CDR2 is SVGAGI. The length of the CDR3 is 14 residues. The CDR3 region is CASRSGTGANEAFF. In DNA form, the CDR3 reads TGTGCCAGCAGGTCAGGGACAGGGGCCAATGAAGCTTTCTTT.

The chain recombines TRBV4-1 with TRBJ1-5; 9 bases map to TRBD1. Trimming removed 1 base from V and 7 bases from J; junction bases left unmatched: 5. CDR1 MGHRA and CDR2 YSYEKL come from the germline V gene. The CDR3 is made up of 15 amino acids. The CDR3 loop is CASSQVTGGWQPQHF. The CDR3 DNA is TGCGCCAGCAGCCAAGTAACAGGGGGCTGGCAGCCCCAGCATTTT.